The source of this T cell receptor (beta chain) is a study of Ad26.COV2.S vaccination and SARS-CoV-2 variants (dated by TCRdb to the early 2020s). For the wider study: Vaccine-arm donors were drawn from COV1001, a multicentre, randomized, double-blind, placebo-controlled phase I-IIa trial of Ad26.COV2.S in healthy adults. Ad26.COV2.S was given intramuscularly at 5x10^10 or 1x10^11 viral particles, as a single shot or as two shots 56 days apart. TCRbeta repertoire sequencing served as the tool for gauging how specific and how broad the SARS-CoV-2-reactive T cell receptors were following Ad26.COV2.S vaccination. A total of around 32 samples were included in the TCR-sequenced set, comprising roughly 19 Ad26.COV2.S vaccine recipients, 5 placebo recipients and 8 SARS-CoV-2 convalescent individuals. Trial participants were randomized into five groups of five: low-dose or high-dose Ad26.COV2.S given once or twice, or placebo on both occasions. Blinding of investigators to trial group allocation was maintained during experiments and outcome assessment.

Concerning this clone itself: This receptor's antigen is unknown. Base qualities were left out, and no much larger clone turns up one base away.

What the authors observed across the whole study: It was noted by the authors that total T cell responses may have been underestimated by the TCR breadth and depth analyses. After vaccination, spike-specific CD8+ and CD4+ T cell responses were reported to show substantial breadth. Higher spike-specific TCR breadth was observed in Ad26.COV2.S recipients than in placebo recipients (P = 0.0014). The study was not powered for comparison of responses between vaccine doses or regimens. Vaccine and placebo recipients had comparable non-spike TCR breadth, which fits with the vaccine containing only spike.

The intended sense of this specimen's treatment or condition label: around 19 received Ad26.COV2.S at low or high dose, single or two shots; five or six received placebo; per-sample allocation not given. Repertoires of vaccine and placebo recipients were sequenced from samples collected on day 63 after the first injection. Cohort 1b enrolled some 25 adults aged 18-55 years at a single site in Boston, USA, between 29 July and 7 August 2020. Ad26.COV2.S was a replication-incompetent adenovirus type 26 vector expressing a prefusion-stabilized SARS-CoV-2 spike protein from the original Wuhan strain. Counted from cysteine to phenylalanine, this CDR3 has 12 amino acids. Solely the CDR3 DNA is kept, with 36 bases framed from the first base. Trimming removed 1 base from V and 8 bases from J, leaving 8 bases between the germline ends. The immunoSEQ Assay was the method used to sequence TCRbeta CDR3 regions. After extraction, genomic DNA underwent amplification by bias-controlled multiplex PCR, followed by high-throughput sequencing. The published analysis was carried out like this. To quantify the absolute abundance of every unique TCRbeta CDR3 region, sequences were collapsed and filtered. T cell fraction was estimated by normalizing TCRbeta template counts to usable DNA, which was measured by amplifying reference genes present in all nucleated cells. Repertoire TCRs were annotated as SARS-CoV-2-specific by exact matching of V gene, CDR3 amino acid sequence and J gene to a known reactive TCR set. MIRA supplied the reference SARS-CoV-2 TCR set, which was filtered for enrichment in COVID-19-positive ImmuneCODE repertoires so that public or cross-reactive TCRs were removed. Using the MIRA antigens, annotated TCRs were further analysed by specific ORF or by position within an ORF. Depth was the summed frequency of annotated unique rearrangements, while breadth was defined as annotated unique rearrangements over total unique productive rearrangements. Two-sided Wilcoxon rank-sum tests were applied when comparing TCR breadth between groups. The table comes from immuneACCESS by way of TCRdb, which keeps in-frame sequences with V and J called. Part of the clones is missing from these tables; in studies checked, under half for an unresolved V gene and the rest for unknown reasons. The V and J calls and clone size were taken over from that table, and D and trimming were inferred from the DNA. This sample is represented by 300,000 to 350,000 clones; roughly 80% of them were singletons. The top ten constitute under 2.5% of the sample.

The source of this sequence is a person aged 18-65 years who received the Ad26.COV2.S COVID-19 vaccine or a placebo. The sequenced sample was peripheral blood, obtained in a trial of Ad26.COV2.S vaccine versus placebo. The chain joins TRBV12-3 or TRBV12-4 to TRBJ1-1; the D gene identity is not certain. DNA sequence: TGTGCCAGCAGTTTAGTTAGGCGAGAAGCTTTCTTT. Its coded protein is CASSLVRREAFF.